Reported below is one TCR beta chain. These data are taken from a study of cytomegalovirus exposure and HLA in healthy donors. PCR involved 60 Vbeta and 13 Jbeta primers. This table comes from immunoSEQ multiplex PCR, and its TCRdb copy is limited to in-frame clones, with some not included. The data contain more than 85,000 clones, around 84% of them singletons. Per the germline V gene, CDR1 is SGHNT and CDR2 is YYREEE (reference sequence). V was pared by 1 base and J by 3 bases, with 4 bases between. CDR3 size: 12 residues. This clonotype originated in a woman in her twenties or thirties in good health and CMV-seronegative. The chain carries TRBV5-4 and TRBJ2-5; D ambiguous. The sample was PBMCs. The chain's CDR3 is CASSLPKETQYF. The CDR3 DNA reads as TGTGCCAGCAGCTTGCCCAAAGAGACCCAGTACTTC.